This is a list of T cell receptor beta chains from one sample in a study of regulatory T cells in long-lasting Graves disease. Using its own MiXCR run on the multiplex PCR reads, TCRdb lists one record per CDR3 protein. The data hold over 300,000 distinct CDR3 sequences, with 15% to 20% observed a single time. This specimen was peripheral blood mononuclear cells (PBMCs), taken when the disease was refractory, from a patient treated with antithyroid drugs. All receptors derive from a female donor with Graves disease. Each CDR3 is given with its conserved first and last residue. D genes are given only for firm matches. Not all rows give a size; the values are once, few, many and, for expanded clones, a class.

v_call	j_call	clone_size	d_call	cdr3_aa	cdr3_nt
TRBV4-1	TRBJ1-1	few	TRBD1	CASSQVSAGGLNTEAFF	TGCGCCAGCAGCCAAGTGTCGGCAGGGGGACTGAACACTGAAGCTTTCTTT
TRBV7-8	TRBJ1-4	medium-sized	TRBD1	CASSFYFSGQGGYEKLFF	TGTGCCAGCAGCTTCTATTTCTCCGGACAGGGAGGATACGAAAAACTGTTTTTT
TRBV7-2	TRBJ2-7	many	NA	CASSPGLKSYEQYF	TGTGCCAGCAGCCCTGGACTAAAGAGCTACGAGCAGTACTTC
TRBV4-3	TRBJ1-2	few	NA	CASSQDVDRAGYTF	TGCGCCAGCAGCCAAGATGTGGATCGGGCTGGCTACACCTTC
TRBV20-1	TRBJ2-7	many	TRBD2	CSAPGTSGRAGYEQYF	TGCAGTGCTCCCGGGACTAGCGGGAGGGCCGGGTACGAGCAGTACTTC
TRBV5-1	TRBJ2-5	NA	TRBD2	CASSPTGGGGQETQYF	TGCGCCAGCAGCCCTACGGGGGGTGGGGGTCAAGAGACCCAGTACTTC
TRBV4-1	TRBJ1-4	NA	NA	CASSQGPRATNEKLFF	TGCGCCAGCAGCCAAGGCCCCAGGGCAACTAATGAAAAACTGTTTTTT
TRBV19	TRBJ1-5	few	NA	CASSMNPRQPQHF	TGTGCCAGTAGTATGAATCCGAGACAGCCCCAGCATTTT
TRBV15	TRBJ2-5	many	NA	CATSKRLGRETQYF	TGTGCCACCAGCAAGAGATTGGGGAGGGAGACCCAGTACTTC
TRBV27	TRBJ1-1	few	NA	CASSPRSGGAGRNTEAFF	TGTGCCAGCAGCCCGAGGTCAGGCGGGGCAGGGAGGAACACTGAGGCTTTCTTT
TRBV6-1	TRBJ1-5	many	NA	CASSEVHNRQPQHF	TGTGCCAGCAGTGAAGTACACAACCGTCAGCCCCAGCATTTT
TRBV5-1	TRBJ2-5	few	TRBD1	CASSHPGTGGETQYF	TGCGCCAGCAGCCACCCAGGGACAGGGGGTGAGACCCAGTACTTC
TRBV7-9	TRBJ1-5	few	NA	CASTQNNQPQHF	TGTGCCAGCACGCAGAACAATCAGCCCCAGCATTTT